Listed below are T cell receptor beta chains from one sample, sequenced in a study of shared T cell receptors in the human thymus. Data came from immunoSEQ multiplex PCR; TCRdb stores just in-frame clones and leaves some out. The sample shows hundreds of thousands of clones, approximately 88% of them seen only once. These records were also assigned to another study, of human thymus T cells.

Sequencing was performed on thymocytes. The receptor set was obtained from a boy younger than two with a congenital heart defect. CDR3s include the opening cysteine and the closing phenylalanine or tryptophan. The D gene is left open where the match is weak. Size is omitted from some rows. Given values are once, few, many or a class for expanded clones.

D	size	V	length	J	DNA	CDR3
TRBD2	.	TRBV7-3	20	TRBJ2-1	TGTGCCAGCACCCTTCGACTAGCGGCTTATTCCTCTCAACCCTACAATGAGCAGTTCTTC	CASTLRLAAYSSQPYNEQFF
.	.	TRBV20-1	10	TRBJ2-3	TGCAATGAGGAGTGCGGTACGCAGTATTTT	CNEECGTQYF
TRBD2	.	TRBV7-2	14	TRBJ2-7	TGTGCCAGCAGCTCGGGACTAGCGGGAGCCGAGCAGTACTTC	CASSSGLAGAEQYF
.	.	TRBV4-1	15	TRBJ2-3	TGCGCCAGCAGCCAAATCTACGCGGACACAGATACGCAGTATTTT	CASSQIYADTDTQYF
.	.	TRBV4-3	15	TRBJ2-1	TGCGCCAGCAGCCAAGATGGGGAGCGGGCGGCCGAGCAGTTCTTC	CASSQDGERAAEQFF
.	.	TRBV4-1	16	TRBJ1-5	TGCGCCAGCAGCCAAGAAACAGGGACGGGCAATCAGCCCCAGCATTTT	CASSQETGTGNQPQHF
TRBD2	.	TRBV28	16	TRBJ2-2	TGTGCCAGCAGTGGGACTAGCGGGAGTTGGACCGGGGAGCTGTTTTTT	CASSGTSGSWTGELFF
.	.	TRBV6-5	13	TRBJ1-1	TGTGCCAGCAGCTTGCTGGGCGCCACTGAAGCTTTCTTT	CASSLLGATEAFF
.	.	TRBV21-1	16	TRBJ2-5	TGTGCCAGCAGCAAACCTCCTAGCGGCTTAAAAGAGACCCAGTACTTC	CASSKPPSGLKETQYF
.	.	TRBV6-6	16	TRBJ2-1	TGTGCCAGCAGCCCTCGTGGGCATAAGTCCTACAATGAGCAGTTCTTC	CASSPRGHKSYNEQFF
.	.	TRBV5-8	15	TRBJ1-4	TGTGCCAGCAGCGCGAGACAGTCAACTAATGAAAAACTGTTTTTT	CASSARQSTNEKLFF
TRBD2	.	TRBV9	19	TRBJ2-3	TGTGCCAGCAGCTTCTCCGGGACTAGCGGGAATTGGAGCACAGATACGCAGTATTTT	CASSFSGTSGNWSTDTQYF
TRBD2	.	TRBV10-3	17	TRBJ2-7	TGTGCCATCTCGGGGGGCGGACTAGCGGGAGACGGATACGAGCAGTACTTC	CAISGGGLAGDGYEQYF
TRBD1	once	TRBV11-2	17	TRBJ2-5	TGTGCCAGCAGCTTACCTTGTTTGGGACAGACACAAGAGACCCAGTACTTC	CASSLPCLGQTQETQYF
.	.	TRBV27	20	TRBJ2-1	TGTGCCAGCAGCCGTTTTAGGGCCCGTTCGGGGAGTAGTTCCTACAATGAGCAGTTCTTC	CASSRFRARSGSSSYNEQFF
.	once	TRBV6-1	14	TRBJ2-5	TGTGCCAGCAGGAAACAGGGACCCAGAGGGACCCAGTACTTC	CASRKQGPRGTQYF
TRBD2	.	TRBV6-5	16	TRBJ2-1	TGTGCCAGCAGTTACGGGACTAGCGGGAGGGCGAATGAGCAGTTCTTC	CASSYGTSGRANEQFF
TRBD1	.	TRBV15	15	TRBJ2-7	TGTGCCACCAGCACCCCGGGACAGGGTGTCCACGAGCAGTACTTC	CATSTPGQGVHEQYF
.	.	TRBV4-1	18	TRBJ2-3	TGCGCCAGCAGCCAAGAATTGACAACCCCAACTAGCACAGATACGCAGTATTTT	CASSQELTTPTSTDTQYF
TRBD2	.	TRBV4-2	16	TRBJ2-7	TGTGCCAGCAGCCAAGATCGGGAGGGGTCTACGTACGAGCAGTACTTC	CASSQDREGSTYEQYF
TRBD2	.	TRBV11-2	17	TRBJ2-3	TGTGCCAGCAGCCCAGAGACTAGCCGGACGGTTGAGGATACGCAGTATTTT	CASSPETSRTVEDTQYF
TRBD2	.	TRBV7-4	22	TRBJ2-3	TGTGCCAGCAGCTTAGCTCGGACTAGCGGGAGGGACACTACCTTACTCACAGATACGCAGTATTTT	CASSLARTSGRDTTLLTDTQYF
.	few	TRBV19	13	TRBJ1-2	TGTGCCAGTAGTATAGTTCAGGGTCGGGGCTACACCTTC	CASSIVQGRGYTF
TRBD1	.	TRBV6-6	16	TRBJ2-1	TGTGCCAGCAGTTACGGGCGGGGACAGGAACCCGATGAGCAGTTCTTC	CASSYGRGQEPDEQFF
TRBD2	.	TRBV18	14	TRBJ2-7	TGTGCCAGCTCACAGGGACTAGCGGGCTACGAGCAGTACTTC	CASSQGLAGYEQYF
.	once	TRBV5-1	15	TRBJ2-7	TGCGCCAGCAGCTTGGGCAGGGCGAGCTCCTACGAGCAGTACTTC	CASSLGRASSYEQYF
TRBD1	.	TRBV10-3	14	TRBJ2-7	TGTGCCATCAGTGACCGGGACAGGGGTGGGGAGCAGTACTTC	CAISDRDRGGEQYF
TRBD2	few	TRBV5-1	17	TRBJ2-1	TGCGCCAGCAGCTCCCGGACTAGCGGGTTCTCCTACAATGAGCAGTTCTTC	CASSSRTSGFSYNEQFF
.	.	TRBV7-9	15	TRBJ2-1	TGTGCCAGCAGCTTAGCACAGCTCTCCTACAATGAGCAGTTCTTC	CASSLAQLSYNEQFF
TRBD1	few	TRBV27	13	TRBJ1-2	TGTGCCAGCAGGAGGACAGGGGCTATTGGCTACACCTTC	CASRRTGAIGYTF
.	once	TRBV5-6	15	TRBJ1-3	TGTGCCAGCAGCATAGCCGGGACTTCTGGAAACACCATATATTTT	CASSIAGTSGNTIYF
.	.	TRBV7-7	14	TRBJ2-1	TGTGCTAGCAGCTTACACATAAACTACAATGAGCAGTTCTTC	CASSLHINYNEQFF
.	.	TRBV5-4	20	TRBJ1-4	TGTGCCAGCAGCTGGGGGCCCAGGGCAAGGGAAGGATTGGATGGTGAAAAACTGTTTTTT	CASSWGPRAREGLDGEKLFF
.	.	TRBV21-1	19	TRBJ2-1	.	CASSKNWGLAYRCYNEQFF
TRBD1	few	TRBV9	17	TRBJ1-5	TGTGCCAGCAGCCCGGGACAGGGGAATTATAGCAATCAGCCCCAGCATTTT	CASSPGQGNYSNQPQHF
.	.	TRBV4-3	15	TRBJ2-4	TGCGCCAGCAGCCCCAACAGGTTCGCCAAAAACATTCAGTACTTC	CASSPNRFAKNIQYF
.	.	TRBV5-6	12	TRBJ2-7	TGTGCCAGCAGCTTAGGACTAATCGAGCAGTACTTC	CASSLGLIEQYF
TRBD1	.	TRBV5-5	18	TRBJ2-6	TGTGCCAGCAGCTTGGGAAGGGGGCCACTCTCTGGGGCCAACGTCCTGACTTTC	CASSLGRGPLSGANVLTF
.	.	TRBV6-1	14	TRBJ2-5	TGTGCCAGCAGTGACAGGGCTATCGAAGAGACCCAGTACTTC	CASSDRAIEETQYF
.	.	TRBV7-9	15	TRBJ2-3	TGTGCCAGCAGCTTAGCGCGTCCCTGGACAGATACGCAGTATTTT	CASSLARPWTDTQYF
TRBD2	.	TRBV5-1	14	TRBJ2-3	TGCGCCAGCAGCTTCGGGAGGGCCGAAGGTACGCAGTATTTT	CASSFGRAEGTQYF
.	.	TRBV29-1	13	TRBJ2-2	TGCAGCGGCACGGGACTGAACACCGGGGAGCTGTTTTTT	CSGTGLNTGELFF
.	few	TRBV2	17	TRBJ2-1	TGTGCCAGCCGATTACCCCATCGGGTAGGCAGGGTGCTTGAGCAGTTCTTC	CASRLPHRVGRVLEQFF
.	.	TRBV4-2	22	TRBJ1-5	TGTGCCAGCAGCCAGGGCCCGACTCAGGGGCCGCGGAAGTCCGAAGTGAGTCAGCCCCAGCATTTT	CASSQGPTQGPRKSEVSQPQHF
.	.	TRBV5-1	14	TRBJ2-1	TGCGCCAGCAGCCTTTCTCTAGCGCACAATGAGCAGTTCTTC	CASSLSLAHNEQFF
.	once	TRBV5-5	14	TRBJ1-2	TGTGCCAGCAGCTTGCTCAGGGATCGGTGCGGCTACACCTTC	CASSLLRDRCGYTF